The present entry profiles one T cell receptor (beta chain) with its context. What it recognizes is unknown. These data come from a study of shared clonotypes between healthy human individuals. The V gene end was trimmed by 4 bases and the J gene end by 6 bases; junction bases not matched to a gene: 6. Per germline, CDR1 SGHTA and CDR2 FQGNSA. CDR3 length: 13 amino acids. It was into CD45RA+ naive and CD45RA-negative memory subsets that the CD4+ cells were split. Only in-frame clones appear in the TCRdb table, and some are missing; sequencing was by immunoSEQ multiplex PCR. Here the sample spans 2 million to 2.5 million clones, 85% to 95% being singletons. Overall study findings and caveats: A small donor pool kept down the genetic and exposure-history diversity that was represented. Estimated clonotype richness was generally higher in naive than memory subsets.

The chain couples TRBV7-2 to TRBJ2-7, with TRBD1 identical over 7 bases. This receptor was obtained from a man aged 18 to 30 in good health. Some clones in this sample may be carry-over from other donors' samples. The sequenced sample consisted of naive CD4+ T cells from PBMCs. Subset specified: CD45RA+ positively selected. CDR3 protein: CASSSPTGREQYF. The DNA for the CDR3 is TGTGCCAGCAGCTCGCCGACAGGGCGCGAGCAGTACTTC. Full variable domain (rest looked up from reference TRBV7-2 and TRBJ2-7): GAGVSQSPSNKVTEKGKDVELRCDPISGHTALYWYRQSLGQGLEFLIYFQGNSAPDKSGLPSDRFSAERTGGSVSTLTIQRTQQEDSAVYLCASSSPTGREQYFGPGTRLTVT.